This is a list of T cell receptor beta chains from one sample in a study of T cells after yellow fever vaccination. Via MiXCR, TCRdb re-called the 5' RACE reads, giving one row per CDR3 protein. This table has more than 450,000 distinct CDR3 sequences, 21% appearing once. The sample consisted of PBMCs, taken less than 25 days after the first yellow fever vaccination. These receptors all come from a man aged 18 to 29 who received the YFV17D yellow fever vaccine. Both conserved end residues are part of each CDR3. Each record gives: CDR3 DNA, CDR3 protein, D gene, J gene, V gene, clone size. The D gene is left open where the match is weak. Rows may omit the clone size; those that give it use once, few, many or a size class.

CDR3 DNA: TGCGCCAGCTCTTCTAGGGGGCTAGGGACTGAAGCTTTCTTT
CDR3 protein: CASSSRGLGTEAFF
D gene: TRBD1
J gene: TRBJ1-1
V gene: TRBV5-1
clone size: .

CDR3 DNA: TGTGCCAGCAGCTTGTTGACTGGCGGGGACGAGCAGTTCTTC
CDR3 protein: CASSLLTGGDEQFF
D gene: .
J gene: TRBJ2-1
V gene: TRBV5-5
clone size: once

CDR3 DNA: TGTGCCAGCAGCGTAGATGTTGCCACAGCAGATACGCAGTATTTT
CDR3 protein: CASSVDVATADTQYF
D gene: .
J gene: TRBJ2-3
V gene: TRBV9
clone size: few

CDR3 DNA: TGCAGTGCCACACGACAGGGGAACACTGAAGCTTTCTTT
CDR3 protein: CSATRQGNTEAFF
D gene: TRBD1
J gene: TRBJ1-1
V gene: TRBV20-1
clone size: .

CDR3 DNA: TGTGCCAGCAGGAGTAGCGGGGGGCTAGAGACCCAGTACTTC
CDR3 protein: CASRSSGGLETQYF
D gene: TRBD2
J gene: TRBJ2-5
V gene: TRBV6-1
clone size: .

CDR3 DNA: TGTGCCAGCAGCTGGCCCGTGACTAGCGGGGGCCTCGGCACCGGGGAGCTGTTTTTT
CDR3 protein: CASSWPVTSGGLGTGELFF
D gene: TRBD2
J gene: TRBJ2-2
V gene: TRBV11-2
clone size: few

CDR3 DNA: TGCAGTGCTAGGGGACAGGGGGTATACGAGCAGTACTTC
CDR3 protein: CSARGQGVYEQYF
D gene: TRBD1
J gene: TRBJ2-7
V gene: TRBV20-1
clone size: few

CDR3 DNA: TGTGCCAGCTCACCAGGTGGCGGGGGGACCTACAATGAGCAGTTCTTC
CDR3 protein: CASSPGGGGTYNEQFF
D gene: TRBD2
J gene: TRBJ2-1
V gene: TRBV18
clone size: .

CDR3 DNA: TGCAGTGCTAATCCTTATGGCTACACCTTC
CDR3 protein: CSANPYGYTF
D gene: .
J gene: TRBJ1-2
V gene: TRBV20-1
clone size: few

CDR3 DNA: TGTGCCAGCAGTCCAAATGTACTGCAAGAGACCCAGTACTTC
CDR3 protein: CASSPNVLQETQYF
D gene: .
J gene: TRBJ2-5
V gene: TRBV12-3/TRBV12-4
clone size: .

CDR3 DNA: TGTGCCAGCAGTTTTCATCCCCAGGGCCAAACAACGGAGCAGTACTTC
CDR3 protein: CASSFHPQGQTTEQYF
D gene: .
J gene: TRBJ2-7
V gene: TRBV27
clone size: few

CDR3 DNA: TGCGCCAGCAGCCAAGATCCAGCGGGAAACACAGATACGCAGTATTTT
CDR3 protein: CASSQDPAGNTDTQYF
D gene: TRBD2
J gene: TRBJ2-3
V gene: TRBV4-3
clone size: .

CDR3 DNA: TGTGCCAGCCTTAGGACTCTCGACACCGGGGAGCTGTTTTTT
CDR3 protein: CASLRTLDTGELFF
D gene: .
J gene: TRBJ2-2
V gene: TRBV12-3/TRBV12-4
clone size: .

CDR3 DNA: TGTGCCAGCAGTCCAATGGTAGCGGAACCCATGAACACTGAAGCTTTCTTT
CDR3 protein: CASSPMVAEPMNTEAFF
D gene: .
J gene: TRBJ1-1
V gene: TRBV12-3/TRBV12-4
clone size: few

CDR3 DNA: TGTGCCAGCAGCTTAAGGGGTAGCGGGGGCTTGGGGGCCAAAAACATTCAGTACTTC
CDR3 protein: CASSLRGSGGLGAKNIQYF
D gene: TRBD2
J gene: TRBJ2-4
V gene: TRBV11-2
clone size: .

CDR3 DNA: TGTGCCAGCAGTTTAGATCGGACAGGGGTAGATACGCAGTATTTT
CDR3 protein: CASSLDRTGVDTQYF
D gene: TRBD1
J gene: TRBJ2-3
V gene: TRBV12-3/TRBV12-4
clone size: few

CDR3 DNA: TGCAGTGCCCCTCAGTGGGGCGACAATCAGCCCCAGCATTTT
CDR3 protein: CSAPQWGDNQPQHF
D gene: .
J gene: TRBJ1-5
V gene: TRBV20-1
clone size: .

CDR3 DNA: TGTGCCAGCAGTCTCCTAAGGGGCAGGCTACAGACCCAGTACTTC
CDR3 protein: CASSLLRGRLQTQYF
D gene: .
J gene: TRBJ2-5
V gene: TRBV6-5
clone size: .

CDR3 DNA: TGTGCCAGCAGTTTAGCCGGGGGGCGAAACACTGAAGCTTTCTTT
CDR3 protein: CASSLAGGRNTEAFF
D gene: .
J gene: TRBJ1-1
V gene: TRBV12-3/TRBV12-4
clone size: few

CDR3 DNA: TGTGCCAGCAGTCAAAAGGGACTAGCCTCTCTGGGAGATACGCAGTATTTT
CDR3 protein: CASSQKGLASLGDTQYF
D gene: TRBD2
J gene: TRBJ2-3
V gene: TRBV12-3/TRBV12-4
clone size: few

CDR3 DNA: TGTGCCAGCAGCCCGGGGGGTGGGTACCAGTACTTC
CDR3 protein: CASSPGGGYQYF
D gene: TRBD2
J gene: TRBJ2-4
V gene: TRBV7-8
clone size: few

CDR3 DNA: TGCGCCAGCAGCCGATGGGTGAACTACGAGCAGTACTTC
CDR3 protein: CASSRWVNYEQYF
D gene: .
J gene: TRBJ2-7
V gene: TRBV4-3
clone size: .

CDR3 DNA: TGCAGTGCTCCCCGAGCGGGGCAAGAAAAACTGTTTTTT
CDR3 protein: CSAPRAGQEKLFF
D gene: .
J gene: TRBJ1-4
V gene: TRBV20-1
clone size: few